Below, one T cell receptor beta chain is given with its context. Its antigen is unknown. There are no base qualities to consult, and no much larger clone falls within one base. The data originate from a study of blood T cell repertoires in COVID-19 (dated by TCRdb to about 2020). The study in broad terms: Samples covering the acute and convalescent phases of COVID-19 were provided by collaborators in the United States, Italy and Spain. The material from the prospective study consisted of cDNA or gDNA derived from T cells, B-cell-depleted T cells, or PBMCs. The dataset comprised deeply sampled blood TCRbeta repertoires from subjects exposed to, actively infected with, or recovered from COVID-19. The repertoires were released in a freely available public database meant as a resource for research on the immune response to SARS-CoV-2. The samples were drawn from two sources: the first 160 participants of the ongoing ImmuneRACE study, and fewer than 1,500 subjects contributed by 6 global collaborators. A de-identified subject ID, COVID-19 status, age in years and sex were almost always included in the sample metadata. HLA class I and class II types, where available, came from metadata supplied by the sample provider rather than from assay-based typing.

What the study reported, not specific to this receptor: Clinical and demographic metadata were provided uncurated, with the amount varying by source and participant.

The immunoSEQ Assay, a bias-controlled multiplex PCR, was used to amplify TCRbeta CDR3 regions from genomic DNA. The source study handled its data this way. Nucleated cell counts per sample were estimated from amplification of reference gene primers within the assay. To quantify the absolute abundance of each unique TCRbeta CDR3 rearrangement, sequence reads were collapsed and filtered. For each sample, productive Simpson clonality was calculated as the square root of Simpson's diversity index across productive rearrangements. Here the immuneACCESS table is served through TCRdb, limited to in-frame sequences with V and J called. Missing clones are a known gap in these copies; in checked studies unresolved V genes cover under half, and the rest lacks a known reason. D and trimming were read from the DNA, whereas the V and J calls and clone size are those reported in that table. A total of fewer than 350,000 clones appear in this sample, about 85% of them only once. Together, the top ten hold under 2% of the sample.

Participants in the prospective study were enrolled through a virtual design, were aged roughly 18 to 100 years, and lived in approximately 24 United States geographic areas. Cohort assignment in the prospective study relied on participant-reported clinical history from a screening survey and a study questionnaire. Exposed participants had been in contact, within 2 weeks of entering the study, with a person who had a PCR-confirmed or clinician-diagnosed case of COVID-19. Each participant in the prospective study had whole blood, serum and a nasopharyngeal or oropharyngeal swab collected by mobile phlebotomists. Additional blood draws and questionnaires over an approximately 2-month period could optionally be provided by prospective study participants. Prospective study blood samples were shipped either frozen or at room temperature before DNA extraction. The germline V gene provides CDR1 MDHEN and CDR2 SYDVKM. Its CDR3 holds 14 amino acids, cysteine through phenylalanine. Kept here is only the CDR3 DNA, which spans 42 bases and is read in frame from base 1. Relative to germline, V is missing 6 bases and J is missing 7 bases, with 5 bases of the junction outside any gene match.

The source material was PBMCs or T cells enriched from blood (not recorded which). The clonotype originates from a woman aged 30 to 39 who had been exposed to COVID-19. Recombination linked TRBV28 to TRBJ1-5; 11 middle bases align to TRBD1. The nucleotides read TGTGCCAGCAGCTCCGGGACAGGGGGACAGCCCCAGCATTTT. It translates as CASSSGTGGQPQHF.